Below, one TCR beta chain is given with its context. Mismatch with germline at one junction end may stem from a read error. These data originate in a study of tumor-infiltrating lymphocytes in primary liver carcinoma. TCR beta cDNA was reverse-transcribed from about 500 ng of total RNA. The reaction used a constant-region primer and ProtoScript II reverse transcriptase. Construction of TCR beta libraries relied on three successive nested multiplex PCR rounds employing slightly modified ARM-PCR. The two initial PCR rounds, roughly 9 cycles each, used TRBV1-TRBV30 forward and C-beta reverse primers. TCRdb reprocessed the multiplex PCR reads via MiXCR and lists one record per CDR3 protein. The table lists over 100,000 distinct CDR3 sequences, approximately 71% of them singletons. For each extraction, RNA and DNA were obtained together from about 20-30 mg of unsorted bulk tissue. Germline assignment: CDR1 SGHDT and CDR2 YYEEEE. The CDR3 consists of 16 residues.

Sequencing used tumor-adjacent normal liver tissue. The chain joins TRBV5-6 to TRBJ2-2; tentative D call: TRBD1 (6 bases). The receptor was derived from a woman aged 55-70 years with primary liver carcinoma and hepatitis B virus infection. DNA of the CDR3: TGTGCCAGCAGCAAAATATTACAGGGAAACACCGGGGAACTGTTTTTT. Encoded protein: CASSKILQGNTGELFF.